This is a list of T cell receptor beta chains from one sample in a study of T cells after posttransplantation cyclophosphamide. Sequencing was performed with immunoSEQ multiplex PCR; in TCRdb, only in-frame clones are kept and a portion is missing. The sample was found to contain tens of thousands of clones, and every one recurs. Sequenced material: PBMCs. The receptors derive from a man in his forties in good health, CMV-negative, and a related stem cell transplant donor. Both conserved end residues are part of each CDR3. A D gene is named only where the DNA matches it firmly. Size tells how often a clone was seen (once, few, many) or the class of an expanded clone, and some rows leave it out.

TRBJ2-2,TRBV13,TRBD2,many,TGTGCCAGCAGCCCCTCTTGGACTAGCGGGATTGCCGGGGAGCTGTTTTTT,CASSPSWTSGIAGELFF
TRBJ1-1,TRBV6-7,-,many,TGTGCCAGGGGGGGGATTAGGGCACAGAAGAACACTGAAGCTTTCTTT,CARGGIRAQKNTEAFF
TRBJ1-1,TRBV19,-,many,TGTGCCAGTAGTATAGTTGACAGGCCGAACACTGAAGCTTTCTTT,CASSIVDRPNTEAFF
TRBJ1-1,TRBV30,-,many,TGTGCTGCACAGCCTCCGAACACTGAAGCTTTCTTT,CAAQPPNTEAFF
TRBJ1-4,TRBV7-9,-,-,TGTGCCAGCAGCTTAGGAGGGGGTGACGAAAAACTGTTTTTT,CASSLGGGDEKLFF
TRBJ1-4,TRBV5-1,-,many,TGCGCCAGCAGTAACCCGGGATGGAACCAAGCCCAACTGTTTTTT,CASSNPGWNQAQLFF
TRBJ2-2,TRBV29-1,-,many,TGCAGCGCGACTAGTTCATCCGGGGAGCTGTTTTTT,CSATSSSGELFF
TRBJ2-4,TRBV5-1,-,many,TGCGCCAGCAGGGGAGAGGGGGTGGGCAAAAACATTCAGTACTTC,CASRGEGVGKNIQYF
TRBJ2-1,TRBV2,TRBD2,few,TGTGCCAGCAGTGCCAGCTCTAGCGGCAATGAGCAGTTCTTC,CASSASSSGNEQFF
TRBJ1-2,TRBV6-5,-,many,TGTGCCAGCAGATCGACAGGAGAGAAGGCCTATGGCTACACCTTC,CASRSTGEKAYGYTF
TRBJ2-5,TRBV7-8,-,few,TGTGCCAGCAGCCTAGGACAGCAAGAGACCCAGTACTTC,CASSLGQQETQYF
TRBJ1-1,TRBV19,TRBD1,many,TGTGCCAGTAGTATGGGGCAGGGGGCGGGCACTGAAGCTTTCTTT,CASSMGQGAGTEAFF
TRBJ1-1,TRBV27,-,medium-sized,TGTGCCAGCAGTTTAAGGGGCCTGACCACTGAAGCTTTCTTT,CASSLRGLTTEAFF
TRBJ2-2,TRBV2,-,-,TGTGCCAGCAGGGCAACAGGGGGGGGCACCGGGGAGCTGTTTTTT,CASRATGGGTGELFF
TRBJ2-1,TRBV11-3,TRBD2,few,TGTGCCAGCAGCTTAGCCGCGGGAGGGAGCTCCTACAATGAGCAGTTCTTC,CASSLAAGGSSYNEQFF
TRBJ1-6,TRBV7-9,-,-,TGTGCCAGCAGCTTAGCGTTCGAGAATTCACCCCTCCACTTT,CASSLAFENSPLHF
TRBJ1-3,TRBV6-1,-,many,TGTGCCAGCAGTCAACAAGACACTGGAAACACCATATATTTT,CASSQQDTGNTIYF
TRBJ2-5,TRBV5-4,TRBD1,many,TGTGCCAGCAGTTCCCCGACAGGGATAGCGGAGACCCAGTACTTC,CASSSPTGIAETQYF
TRBJ1-2,TRBV5-6,TRBD1,many,TGTGCCAGCAGCTCGACAGGGGTCTATGGCTACACCTTC,CASSSTGVYGYTF
TRBJ2-5,TRBV2,TRBD2,many,TGTGCCAGCAGTGAGGGCGGGAGGGTGCAAGAGACCCAGTACTTC,CASSEGGRVQETQYF
TRBJ2-3,TRBV5-5,-,-,TGTGCCAGCAGCCGCTCGGTCCGGGGGAGCACAGATACGCAGTATTTT,CASSRSVRGSTDTQYF
TRBJ2-3,TRBV9,TRBD2,-,TGTGCCAGCAGCGTAGTGGGTAGCGGGACTAGCACAGATACGCAGTATTTT,CASSVVGSGTSTDTQYF
TRBJ2-7,TRBV4-2,TRBD2,many,TGTGCCAGCAGCCCCGGGACTAGCGGTCACTACGAGCAGTACTTC,CASSPGTSGHYEQYF
TRBJ1-2,TRBV6-5,-,many,TGTGCCAGCCAAAGCGGCGGGGGCAGCTATGGCTACACCTTC,CASQSGGGSYGYTF
TRBJ1-1,TRBV6-5,-,-,TGTGCCAGCACCCTATGGAGGGGAAACACTGAAGCTTTCTTT,CASTLWRGNTEAFF
TRBJ1-5,TRBV27,TRBD1,many,TGTGCCAGCAGTACCCACAGGGGGGATCAGCCCCAGCATTTT,CASSTHRGDQPQHF
TRBJ1-1,TRBV6-1,-,many,TGTGCCAGCAGTATCGGACAGCGGAACACTGAAGCTTTCTTT,CASSIGQRNTEAFF